The 24 T cell receptor beta chains reported below all come from one sample, sequenced in a study of CD8 T cells in Susac syndrome. RNA was extracted with the RNeasy kit, and a quantity of roughly 0.5 to 1 ug was reverse transcribed using random hexamers. TCRdb used MiXCR to reprocess the immunoSEQ multiplex PCR reads, holding one entry per CDR3 protein. The profile shows under 200,000 distinct CDR3 sequences, 91% of them singletons. Material for sequencing was CD4+ T cells from PBMCs. Receptor source: a human donor with Susac syndrome.

The V gene is TRBV9, the J gene TRBJ2-7; TRBD2 matches at 9 bases. In germline, CDR1 is SGDLS, CDR2 YYNGEE. This CDR3 region has 15 residues. After removal of 0 bases from V and 4 bases from J, the junction contained 5 bases not matched to a gene. CDR3: CASSVGPSGKYEQYF. In DNA, the CDR3 is TGTGCCAGCAGCGTAGGTCCTAGCGGGAAATACGAGCAGTACTTC.

The chain couples TRBV5-4 to TRBJ2-7, with 12 bases that match TRBD1. CDR3 length equals 15 residues. Germline values: CDR1 SGHNT, CDR2 YYREEE (reference sequence). V was clipped by 2 bases and J by 7 bases; unmatched bases: 7. In DNA, the CDR3 is TGTGCCAGCAGCTTCCGGGACAGGGGGCCAGGGGAGCAGTACTTC. Protein sequence: CASSFRDRGPGEQYF. The full variable domain, in which reference TRBV5-4 and TRBJ2-7 provide the parts outside the CDR3, is ETGVTQSPTHLIKTRGQQVTLRCSSQSGHNTVSWYQQALGQGPQFIFQYYREEENGRGNFPPRFSGLQFPNYSSELNVNALELDDSALYLCASSFRDRGPGEQYFGPGTRLTVT.

V gene TRBV20-1 combines with J gene TRBJ2-3; 11 positions agree with TRBD2. The germline gives CDR1 DFQATT, CDR2 SNEGSKA (reference sequence). The ends lost 2 bases at V and 4 bases at J; junction bases unmatched: 2. The CDR3 consists of 14 residues. CDR3 loop: CSARLAGGSDTQYF. The DNA for the CDR3 is TGCAGTGCTAGACTAGCGGGAGGCTCAGATACGCAGTATTTT.

The chain uses TRBV5-4 and TRBJ2-1; no firm D call. The CDR3 is made up of 12 amino acids. V shed 5 bases and J shed 7 bases, with 10 bases lying between them. Germline V CDR1 and CDR2: SGHNT, YYREEE (reference sequence). The CDR3 reads CASSPERNEQFF. CDR3 DNA sequence: TGTGCCAGCAGTCCAGAAAGGAATGAGCAGTTCTTC.

The V gene is TRBV20-1, the J gene TRBJ1-1; possibly TRBD1 for D (6 bases). This CDR3 has 14 amino acids. Germline loops: CDR1 DFQATT, CDR2 SNEGSKA (reference sequence). V was cut by 1 base and J by 0 bases, with 9 bases left in between. The CDR3 DNA reads TGCAGTGCTAGAGTAAAGGGGGTGAACACTGAAGCTTTCTTT. It specifies CSARVKGVNTEAFF.

V and J are TRBV2 and TRBJ2-2; D remains ambiguous. V lost 1 base, J lost 0 bases, and 9 bases lay in between. Per germline, CDR1 SNHLY and CDR2 FYNNEI. The length of the CDR3 is 16 residues. The CDR3 bases are TGTGCCAGCAGTGAAGGTGGGGTCGCGAACACCGGGGAGCTGTTTTTT. Its protein is CASSEGGVANTGELFF.

The table lists this clonotype with a count of one. The CDR3 DNA follows: TGTGCCAGCAGCACCAATACGCGCACAGATACGCAGTATTTT. It encodes CASSTNTRTDTQYF. V gene TRBV5-4 combines with J gene TRBJ2-3; the D is unclear. The CDR3 consists of 14 residues. From germline, CDR1 is SGHNT and CDR2 YYREEE (reference sequence). V was trimmed by 4 bases and J by 1 base, leaving 10 bases between them.

This clonotype appeared a few times. In DNA form, the CDR3 reads TGTGCCAGCAGTGTCCTGGACAGTAACTATGGCTACACCTTC. Translating gives CASSVLDSNYGYTF. The V and J genes are TRBV28 and TRBJ1-2, with D possibly matching TRBD1 (6 bases). Germline V gene data show CDR1 as MDHEN and CDR2 as SYDVKM. V was pared by 5 bases and J by 1 base, with 11 bases between. CDR3 length: 14 amino acids.

V gene TRBV7-9 combines with J gene TRBJ1-1; 10 bases fit TRBD1. The V and J ends lost 7 bases and 4 bases, in that order; junction bases with no gene match: 9. Germline V gene sequence: CDR1 SEHNR, CDR2 FQNEAQ (reference sequence). The CDR3 runs to 15 residues. The CDR3 loop reads CASNLTGGAGTEAFF. The CDR3 bases are TGTGCCAGCAACTTGACAGGGGGCGCGGGCACTGAAGCTTTCTTT. The complete variable domain, with remaining parts taken from reference TRBV7-9 and TRBJ1-1, reads DTGVSQNPRHKITKRGQNVTFRCDPISEHNRLYWYRQTLGQGPEFLTYFQNEAQLEKSRLLSDRFSAERPKGSFSTLEIQRTEQGDSAMYLCASNLTGGAGTEAFFGQGTRLTVV.

This clonotype was counted between two and nine times. The chain recombines TRBV5-1 with TRBJ2-7, with 7 bases lining up with TRBD2. The CDR3 contains 15 residues. Germline V CDR1 and CDR2: SGHRS, YFSETQ. The V gene end was trimmed by 1 base and the J gene end by 2 bases; junction bases not matched to a gene: 6. CDR3 sequence (DNA): TGCGCCAGCAGCTTGATGGGAGGGCGGACCTACGAGCAGTACTTC. Translation: CASSLMGGRTYEQYF.

A single count supports this clonotype. The chain couples TRBV9 to TRBJ1-2, with 9 bases identical to TRBD1. Trimming took 3 bases from V and 7 from J; bases not matched to a gene: 7. Germline V CDR1 and CDR2: SGDLS, YYNGEE. This CDR3 comprises 14 residues. CDR3: CASSAGTGGLGYTF. The CDR3 coding sequence is TGTGCCAGCAGCGCCGGAACAGGGGGCCTTGGCTACACCTTC.

This CDR3 reads CASSKQSGGGETQYF. In DNA form, the CDR3 reads TGTGCCAGCAGTAAACAGTCAGGGGGCGGTGAGACCCAGTACTTC. V usage is TRBV6-6 and J usage is TRBJ2-5, with 8 bases identical to TRBD1. The V gene end was trimmed by 5 bases and the J gene end by 5 bases; junction bases not matched to a gene: 10. The CDR3 extends over 15 amino acids. The V gene's germline CDR1 is MNHNY and CDR2 SVGAGI (reference sequence).

The gene calls are TRBV29-1 and TRBJ1-1, with 7 bases aligning to TRBD1. Germline trimming cut 7 bases from V and 4 bases from J; bases unmatched to any gene: 6. CDR3 size: 12 residues. CDR1 and CDR2 from the germline V gene are SQVTM and ANQGSEA. The CDR3 loop is CSGRQGGTEAFF. CDR3 in DNA: TGCAGCGGAAGACAGGGTGGCACTGAAGCTTTCTTT.

The rearrangement uses TRBV19 and TRBJ1-4, with 9 bases matching TRBD1. CDR3 length: 14 amino acids. Germline V CDR1 and CDR2: LNHDA, SQIVND (reference sequence). V dropped 6 bases and J dropped 10; count of bases not matched to a gene: 9. The CDR3 DNA sequence: TGTGCCAGTAGAGGGGACAGGGATTCTGCAAAACTGTTTTTT. It yields the protein CASRGDRDSAKLFF.

CDR3 amino acids: CASSLRETIYF. In DNA, the CDR3 is TGTGCCAGCAGTTTAAGAGAGACCATATATTTT. The chain couples TRBV28 to TRBJ1-3; no reliable D call. CDR3 length: 11 residues. Trimming removed 2 bases at V and 10 bases at J, with 6 bases between. Looked up from germline, CDR1 is MDHEN and CDR2 is SYDVKM. The whole variable domain, filled in from reference TRBV28 and TRBJ1-3, reads DVKVTQSSRYLVKRTGEKVFLECVQDMDHENMFWYRQDPGLGLRLIYFSYDVKMKEKGDIPEGYSVSREKKERFSLILESASTNQTSMYLCASSLRETIYFGEGSWLTVV.

The chain is built from TRBV30 and TRBJ1-5; 12 bases match TRBD1. Germline trimming cut 2 bases from V and 7 bases from J; bases unmatched to any gene: 6. The CDR3 consists of 15 residues. The V gene's germline CDR1 is GTSNPN and CDR2 SVGIG (reference sequence). CDR3 in DNA: TGTGCCTGGAGTACAGACGGGACAGGGGGCCAGCCCCAGCATTTT. Translation gives CAWSTDGTGGQPQHF. The full variable domain, in which reference TRBV30 and TRBJ1-5 provide the parts outside the CDR3, is SQTIHQWPATLVQPVGSPLSLECTVEGTSNPNLYWYRQAAGRGLQLLFYSVGIGQISSEVPQNLSASRPQDRQFILSSKKLLLSDSGFYLCAWSTDGTGGQPQHFGDGTRLSIL.

The chain joins TRBV19 to TRBJ2-3, with D perhaps given as TRBD1 or TRBD2 (5 bases each). V shed 5 bases and J shed 6 bases, with 15 bases lying between them. This CDR3 comprises 14 residues. Germline V gene data show CDR1 as LNHDA and CDR2 as SQIVND (reference sequence). CDR3 amino acids: CASSGTRFWDTQYF. The CDR3 nucleotides read TGTGCCAGTAGTGGGACCCGGTTTTGGGATACGCAGTATTTT.

The chain carries TRBV27 and TRBJ1-5; D call uncertain. V shed 3 bases and J shed 3 bases, with 9 bases lying between them. The CDR3 spans 14 residues. The germline V gene has CDR1 MNHEY and CDR2 SMNVEV (reference sequence). CDR3 DNA: TGTGCCAGCAGTTTCGTCGGCCTCAATCAGCCCCAGCATTTT. It yields the protein CASSFVGLNQPQHF.

CDR3 bases: TGTGCCAGCAGAGAGACAGGGGTCGGAAACACCATATATTTT. Protein: CASRETGVGNTIYF. This chain connects TRBV12-3 or TRBV12-4 to TRBJ1-3, with 8 bases lining up with TRBD1. This CDR3 contains 14 residues. Losses at the gene ends were 6 bases for V and 4 bases for J; bases not matched to a gene: 5.

J is TRBJ2-3 and V is TRBV10-3, with 7 bases that match TRBD2. The V gene's germline CDR1 is ENHRY and CDR2 SYGVKD. The CDR3 extends over 20 amino acids. Trimming at V came to 3 bases and at J to 4 bases, leaving 22 bases not matched to a gene. The CDR3 nucleotides read TGTGCCATCAGTGAACCTTATTCGAAGGGCCTAGCGGACGCAGCAGATACGCAGTATTTT. Translation: CAISEPYSKGLADAADTQYF.

The chain has TRBV29-1 and TRBJ1-2; D unresolved. Germline-derived CDR1 and CDR2 are SQVTM and ANQGSEA. The CDR3 consists of 11 residues. Trimming pared 6 bases from V and 6 bases from J, leaving 11 bases between. Here the CDR3 reads CSVRALDGYTF. The CDR3, as DNA: TGCAGCGTCCGGGCTCTCGATGGCTACACCTTC.

The chain recombines TRBV2 with TRBJ2-1; tentatively, D is TRBD1 (6 bases). The CDR3 extends over 15 amino acids. Trimming removed 4 bases from V and 5 bases from J, with 15 bases in between. The germline CDR1 and CDR2 sequences are SNHLY and FYNNEI. Written as DNA, the CDR3 is TGTGCCAGCAGTGCAATGTGGGGGCGGAACAATGAGCAGTTCTTC. It is translated as CASSAMWGRNNEQFF.

The chain uses TRBV7-9 and TRBJ2-2; tentative D call: TRBD1 (6 bases). This CDR3 spans 16 amino acids. V lost 5 bases, J lost 6 bases, and 19 bases lay in between. Looked up from germline, CDR1 is SEHNR and CDR2 is FQNEAQ (reference sequence). CDR3: CASSPRWDTESGELFF. For the CDR3, the DNA is TGTGCCAGCAGCCCTCGATGGGACACCGAGTCCGGGGAGCTGTTTTTT.

This sequence joins TRBV20-1 and TRBJ1-2; D gene ambiguous. CDR3 size: 15 residues. Germline V gene lookup returns CDR1 DFQATT and CDR2 SNEGSKA (reference sequence). V lost 0 bases and J 3 bases, leaving 14 bases between the germline ends. This CDR3 reads CSARDLNRRDYGYTF. The CDR3 bases are TGCAGTGCTAGAGATCTGAACAGACGAGACTATGGCTACACCTTC.